This T cell receptor (beta chain) appears in the sequencing data of a study of blood T cell repertoires in COVID-19. Between the trimmed V and J ends, which lost 1 base and 2 bases, there was a span of 15 bases. This CDR3 comprises 17 residues. Germline V gene sequence: CDR1 SGHVS, CDR2 FQNEAQ. Under the authors' procedure: Amplification of reference gene primers provided the estimated nucleated cell counts. Data came from immunoSEQ multiplex PCR; TCRdb stores just in-frame clones and leaves some out. V and J calls and clone size come straight from that table; D and trimming were deduced from the DNA. The profile covers around 360,000 clones, with about 90% appearing a single time and just under 3% taken by the ten largest. The cohort comprised adults aged roughly 18 to 90 years residing in some 24 US areas. Participants were placed into cohorts based on the clinical history they reported. Recovered Cohort 3 donors showed two negative PCRs, clearance, or symptom resolution.

The TCR comes from a woman younger than 45 who had recovered from COVID-19. Sequenced sample: PBMCs or T cells enriched from blood (not recorded which). This rearrangement joins TRBV7-8 to TRBJ1-3; tentatively, D is TRBD1 (6 bases). CDR3 DNA sequence: TGTGCCAGCAGCTTAGTGCCCAGGGGCCGCACTGGAAACACCATATATTTT. Translating gives CASSLVPRGRTGNTIYF.